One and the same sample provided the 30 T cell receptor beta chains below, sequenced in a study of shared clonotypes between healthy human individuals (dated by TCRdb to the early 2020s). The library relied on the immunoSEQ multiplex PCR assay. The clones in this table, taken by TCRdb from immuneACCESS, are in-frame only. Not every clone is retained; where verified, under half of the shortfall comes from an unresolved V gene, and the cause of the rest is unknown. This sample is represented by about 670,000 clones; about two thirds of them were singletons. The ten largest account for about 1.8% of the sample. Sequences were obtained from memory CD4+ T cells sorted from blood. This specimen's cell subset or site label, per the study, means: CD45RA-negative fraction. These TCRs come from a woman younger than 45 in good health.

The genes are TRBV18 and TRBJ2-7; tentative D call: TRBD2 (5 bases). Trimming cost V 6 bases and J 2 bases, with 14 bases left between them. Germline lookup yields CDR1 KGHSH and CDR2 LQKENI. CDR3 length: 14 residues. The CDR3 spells CASSLGSPPYEQYF. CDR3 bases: TGTGCCAGCTCTCTGGGGAGTCCTCCCTACGAGCAGTACTTC.

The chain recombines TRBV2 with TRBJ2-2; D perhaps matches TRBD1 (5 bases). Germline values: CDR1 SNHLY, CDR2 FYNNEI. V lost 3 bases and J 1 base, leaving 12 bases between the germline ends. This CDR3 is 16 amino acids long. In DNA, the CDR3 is TGTGCCAGCAGTGAGTTGGGGCCTTTGAACACCGGGGAGCTGTTTTTT. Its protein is CASSELGPLNTGELFF.

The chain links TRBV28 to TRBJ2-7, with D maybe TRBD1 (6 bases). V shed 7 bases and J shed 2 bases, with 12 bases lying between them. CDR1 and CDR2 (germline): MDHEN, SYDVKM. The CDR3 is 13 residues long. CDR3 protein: CASTDSATYEQYF. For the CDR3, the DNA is TGTGCCAGCACGGACAGCGCAACCTACGAGCAGTACTTC.

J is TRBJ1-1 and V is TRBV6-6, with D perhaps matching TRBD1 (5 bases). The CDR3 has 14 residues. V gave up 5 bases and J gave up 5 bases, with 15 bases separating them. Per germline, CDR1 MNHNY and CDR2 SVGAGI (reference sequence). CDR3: CASSPPGTGTEAFF. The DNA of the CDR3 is TGTGCCAGCAGTCCCCCTGGGACCGGGACTGAAGCTTTCTTT.

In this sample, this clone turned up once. The CDR3: CASSQLRNTEAFF. CDR3 nucleotides: TGTGCCAGCAGCCAGCTCCGGAACACTGAAGCTTTCTTT. The V gene is TRBV16, the J gene TRBJ1-1; D is undetermined. Trimming removed 3 bases from V and 1 base from J, with 6 bases in between. This CDR3 has 13 amino acids. Germline V gene data show CDR1 as KGHSY and CDR2 as FQNENV.

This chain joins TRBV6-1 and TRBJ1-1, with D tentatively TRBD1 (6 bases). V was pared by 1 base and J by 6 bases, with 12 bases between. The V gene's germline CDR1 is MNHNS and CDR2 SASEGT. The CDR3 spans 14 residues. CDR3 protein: CASSEDRVIPEAFF. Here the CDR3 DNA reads TGTGCCAGCAGTGAAGACAGGGTCATACCTGAAGCTTTCTTT.

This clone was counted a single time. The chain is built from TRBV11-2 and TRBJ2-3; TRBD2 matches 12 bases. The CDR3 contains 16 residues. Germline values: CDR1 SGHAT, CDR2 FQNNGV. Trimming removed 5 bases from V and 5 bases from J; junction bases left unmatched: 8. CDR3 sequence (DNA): TGTGCCAGCAGCCCCCGACTAGCGGGAGCCATAGATACGCAGTATTTT. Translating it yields CASSPRLAGAIDTQYF.

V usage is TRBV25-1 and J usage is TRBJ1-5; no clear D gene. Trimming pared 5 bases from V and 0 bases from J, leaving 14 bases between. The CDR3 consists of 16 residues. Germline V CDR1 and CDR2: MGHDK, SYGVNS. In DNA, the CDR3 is TGTGCCAGCAGTCCAGGAACTGAATATAGCAATCAGCCCCAGCATTTT. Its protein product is CASSPGTEYSNQPQHF.

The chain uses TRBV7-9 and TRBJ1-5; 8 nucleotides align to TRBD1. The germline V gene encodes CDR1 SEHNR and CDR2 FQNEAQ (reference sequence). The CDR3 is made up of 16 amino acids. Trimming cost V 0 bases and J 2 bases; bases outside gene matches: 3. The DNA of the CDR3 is TGTGCCAGCAGCTTAGCGGACAGGGAAGGCAATCAGCCCCAGCATTTT. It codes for CASSLADREGNQPQHF. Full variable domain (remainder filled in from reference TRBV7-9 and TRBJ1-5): DTGVSQNPRHKITKRGQNVTFRCDPISEHNRLYWYRQTLGQGPEFLTYFQNEAQLEKSRLLSDRFSAERPKGSFSTLEIQRTEQGDSAMYLCASSLADREGNQPQHFGDGTRLSIL.

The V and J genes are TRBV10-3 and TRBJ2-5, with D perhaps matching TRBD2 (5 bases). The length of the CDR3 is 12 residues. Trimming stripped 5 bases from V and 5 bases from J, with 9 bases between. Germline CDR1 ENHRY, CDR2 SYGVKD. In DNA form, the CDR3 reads TGTGCCATCAGTCGGGGAGAGGAGACCCAGTACTTC. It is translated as CAISRGEETQYF.

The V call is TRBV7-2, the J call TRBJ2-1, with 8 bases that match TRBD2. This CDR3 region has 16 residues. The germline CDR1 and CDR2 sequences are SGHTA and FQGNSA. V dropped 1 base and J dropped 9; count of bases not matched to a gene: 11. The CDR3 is CASSLGGLAGLGEQFF. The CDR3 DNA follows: TGTGCCAGCAGCTTAGGGGGCTTAGCGGGACTGGGTGAGCAGTTCTTC.

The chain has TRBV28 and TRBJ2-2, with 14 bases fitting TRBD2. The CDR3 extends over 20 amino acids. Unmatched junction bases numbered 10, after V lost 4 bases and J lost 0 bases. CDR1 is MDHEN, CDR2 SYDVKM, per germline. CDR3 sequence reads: CASSSPGGLAGAANTGELFF. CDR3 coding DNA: TGTGCCAGCAGTTCCCCGGGGGGACTAGCGGGAGCAGCGAACACCGGGGAGCTGTTTTTT.

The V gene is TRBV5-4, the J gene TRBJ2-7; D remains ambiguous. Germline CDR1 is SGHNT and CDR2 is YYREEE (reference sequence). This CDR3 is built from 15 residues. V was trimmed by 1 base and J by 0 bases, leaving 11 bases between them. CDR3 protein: CASSLKEFSSYEQYF. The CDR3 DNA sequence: TGTGCCAGCAGCTTGAAAGAGTTTAGCTCCTACGAGCAGTACTTC.

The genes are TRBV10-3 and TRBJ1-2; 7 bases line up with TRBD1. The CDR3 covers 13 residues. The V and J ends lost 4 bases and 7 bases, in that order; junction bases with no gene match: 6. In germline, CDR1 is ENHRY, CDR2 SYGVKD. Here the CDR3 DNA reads TGTGCCATCAGTGGAGACAGGGTACGTGGCTACACCTTC. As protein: CAISGDRVRGYTF.

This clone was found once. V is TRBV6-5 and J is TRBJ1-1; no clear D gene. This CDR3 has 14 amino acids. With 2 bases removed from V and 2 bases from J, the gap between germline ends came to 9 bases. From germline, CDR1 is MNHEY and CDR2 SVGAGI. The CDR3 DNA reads TGTGCCAGCAGTTACGGCGAAGCCAACACTGAAGCTTTCTTT. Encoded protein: CASSYGEANTEAFF.

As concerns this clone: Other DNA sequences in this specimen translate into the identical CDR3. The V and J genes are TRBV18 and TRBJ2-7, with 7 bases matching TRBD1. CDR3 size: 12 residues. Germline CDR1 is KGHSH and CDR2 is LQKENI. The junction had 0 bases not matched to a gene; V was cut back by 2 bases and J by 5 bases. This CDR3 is CASSPTGDEQYF. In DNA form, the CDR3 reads TGTGCCAGCTCACCAACAGGGGACGAGCAGTACTTC.

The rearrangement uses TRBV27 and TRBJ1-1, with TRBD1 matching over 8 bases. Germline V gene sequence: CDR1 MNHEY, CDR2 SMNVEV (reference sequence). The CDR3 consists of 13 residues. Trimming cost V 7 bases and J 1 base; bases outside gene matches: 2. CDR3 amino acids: CASTGQGNTEAFF. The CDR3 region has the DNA TGTGCCAGCACCGGACAGGGGAACACTGAAGCTTTCTTT.

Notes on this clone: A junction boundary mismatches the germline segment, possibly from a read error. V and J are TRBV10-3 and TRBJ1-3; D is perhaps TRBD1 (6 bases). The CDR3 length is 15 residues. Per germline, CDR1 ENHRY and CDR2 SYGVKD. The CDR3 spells CASSEFGGGSNTIYF. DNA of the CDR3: TGTGCCAGCAGTGAGTTCGGAGGGGGGTCGAACACCATATATTTT.

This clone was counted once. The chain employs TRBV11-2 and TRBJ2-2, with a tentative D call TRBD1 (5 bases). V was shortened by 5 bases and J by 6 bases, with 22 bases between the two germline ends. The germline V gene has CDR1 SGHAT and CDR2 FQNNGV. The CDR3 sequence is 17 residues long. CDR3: CASSLLGASSPPGELFF. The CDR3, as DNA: TGTGCCAGCAGCCTCCTTGGGGCGTCGAGTCCCCCCGGGGAGCTGTTTTTT.

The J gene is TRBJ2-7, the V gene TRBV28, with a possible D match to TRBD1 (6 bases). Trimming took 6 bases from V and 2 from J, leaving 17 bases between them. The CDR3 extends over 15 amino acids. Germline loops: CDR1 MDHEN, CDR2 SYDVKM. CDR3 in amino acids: CASSQTGGFPYEQYF. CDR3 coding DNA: TGTGCCAGCAGCCAGACAGGTGGATTTCCCTACGAGCAGTACTTC.

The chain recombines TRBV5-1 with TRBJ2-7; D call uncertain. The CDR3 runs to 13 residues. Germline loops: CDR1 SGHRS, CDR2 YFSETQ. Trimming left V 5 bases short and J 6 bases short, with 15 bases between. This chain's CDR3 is CASSSLGVREQYF. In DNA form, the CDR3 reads TGCGCCAGCAGTTCCTTAGGCGTCCGCGAGCAGTACTTC.

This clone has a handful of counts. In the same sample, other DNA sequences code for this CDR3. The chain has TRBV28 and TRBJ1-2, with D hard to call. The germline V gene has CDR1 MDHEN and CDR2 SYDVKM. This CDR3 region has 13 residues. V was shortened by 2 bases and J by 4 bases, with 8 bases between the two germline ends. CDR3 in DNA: TGTGCCAGCAGTTTAAGAGGCAGCTATGGCTACACCTTC. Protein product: CASSLRGSYGYTF.

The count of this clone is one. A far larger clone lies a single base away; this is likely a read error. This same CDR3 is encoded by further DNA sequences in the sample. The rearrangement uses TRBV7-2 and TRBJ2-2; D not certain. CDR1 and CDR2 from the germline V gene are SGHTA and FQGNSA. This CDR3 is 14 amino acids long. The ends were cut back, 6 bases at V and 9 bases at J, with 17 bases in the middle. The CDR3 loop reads CASSVGNAARELFF. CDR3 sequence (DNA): TGTGCCAGCAGTGTAGGGAATGCTGCGAGGGAGCTGTTTTTT.

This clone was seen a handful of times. Here the CDR3 reads CASSLGGPEDEQFF. The CDR3, as DNA: TGCGCCAGCAGCTTGGGGGGACCCGAGGATGAGCAGTTCTTC. The gene calls are TRBV5-1 and TRBJ2-1; D tentatively reads TRBD1 or TRBD2 (5 bases each). This CDR3 is built from 14 residues. V lost 0 bases to trimming and J lost 8 bases, with 12 bases between them. The germline V gene encodes CDR1 SGHRS and CDR2 YFSETQ.

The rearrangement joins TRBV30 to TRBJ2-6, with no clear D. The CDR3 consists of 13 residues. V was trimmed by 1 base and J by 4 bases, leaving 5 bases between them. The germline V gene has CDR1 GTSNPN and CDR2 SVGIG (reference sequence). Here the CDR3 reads CAWSGGGANVLTF. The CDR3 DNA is TGTGCCTGGAGTGGGGGAGGGGCCAACGTCCTGACTTTC.

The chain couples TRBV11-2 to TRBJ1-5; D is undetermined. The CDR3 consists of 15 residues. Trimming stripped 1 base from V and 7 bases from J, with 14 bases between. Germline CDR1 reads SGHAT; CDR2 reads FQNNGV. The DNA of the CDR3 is TGTGCCAGCAGCTTAGCGACACGGGAGGGACAGCCCCAGCATTTT. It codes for CASSLATREGQPQHF. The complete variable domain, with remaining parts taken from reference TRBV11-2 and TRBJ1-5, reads EAGVAQSPRYKIIEKRQSVAFWCNPISGHATLYWYQQILGQGPKLLIQFQNNGVVDDSQLPKDRFSAERLKGVDSTLKIQPAKLEDSAVYLCASSLATREGQPQHFGDGTRLSIL.

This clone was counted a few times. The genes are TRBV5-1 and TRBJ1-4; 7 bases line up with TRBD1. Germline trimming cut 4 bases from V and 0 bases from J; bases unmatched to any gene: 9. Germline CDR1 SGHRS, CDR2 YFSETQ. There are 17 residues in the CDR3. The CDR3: CASSPTTGITTNEKLFF. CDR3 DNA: TGCGCCAGCAGCCCCACGACAGGGATAACAACTAATGAAAAACTGTTTTTT.

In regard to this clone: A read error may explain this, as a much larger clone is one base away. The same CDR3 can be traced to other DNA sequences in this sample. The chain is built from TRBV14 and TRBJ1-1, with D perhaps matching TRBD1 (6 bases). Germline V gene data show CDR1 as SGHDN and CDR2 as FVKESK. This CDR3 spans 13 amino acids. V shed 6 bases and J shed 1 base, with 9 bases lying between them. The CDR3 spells CASSQDRNTEAFF. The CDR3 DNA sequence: TGTGCCAGCAGTCAGGACAGGAACACTGAAGCTTTCTTT.

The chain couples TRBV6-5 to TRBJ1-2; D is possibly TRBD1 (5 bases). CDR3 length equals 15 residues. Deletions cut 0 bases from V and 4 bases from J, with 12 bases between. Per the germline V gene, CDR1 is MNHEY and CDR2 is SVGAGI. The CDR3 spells CASSYSGTGGYGYTF. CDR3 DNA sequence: TGTGCCAGCAGTTACTCGGGGACGGGCGGCTATGGCTACACCTTC.

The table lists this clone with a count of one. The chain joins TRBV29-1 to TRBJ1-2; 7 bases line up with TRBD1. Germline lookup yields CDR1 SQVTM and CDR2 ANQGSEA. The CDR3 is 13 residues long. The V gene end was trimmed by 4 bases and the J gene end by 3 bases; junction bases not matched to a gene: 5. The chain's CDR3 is CSVVQGTDYGYTF. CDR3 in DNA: TGCAGCGTTGTTCAAGGGACAGACTATGGCTACACCTTC.